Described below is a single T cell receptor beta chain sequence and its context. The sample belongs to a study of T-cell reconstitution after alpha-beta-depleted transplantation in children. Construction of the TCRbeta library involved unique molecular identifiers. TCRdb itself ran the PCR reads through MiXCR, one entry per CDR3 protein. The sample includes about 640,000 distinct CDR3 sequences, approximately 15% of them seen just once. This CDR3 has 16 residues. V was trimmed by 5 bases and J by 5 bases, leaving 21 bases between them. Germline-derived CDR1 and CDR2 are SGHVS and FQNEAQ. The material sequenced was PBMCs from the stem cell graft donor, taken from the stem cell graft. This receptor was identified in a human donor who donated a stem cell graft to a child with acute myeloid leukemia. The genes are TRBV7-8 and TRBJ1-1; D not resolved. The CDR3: CASSPEASSPNTEAFF. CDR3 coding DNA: TGTGCCAGCAGCCCCGAAGCCTCGTCCCCGAATACTGAAGCTTTCTTT.